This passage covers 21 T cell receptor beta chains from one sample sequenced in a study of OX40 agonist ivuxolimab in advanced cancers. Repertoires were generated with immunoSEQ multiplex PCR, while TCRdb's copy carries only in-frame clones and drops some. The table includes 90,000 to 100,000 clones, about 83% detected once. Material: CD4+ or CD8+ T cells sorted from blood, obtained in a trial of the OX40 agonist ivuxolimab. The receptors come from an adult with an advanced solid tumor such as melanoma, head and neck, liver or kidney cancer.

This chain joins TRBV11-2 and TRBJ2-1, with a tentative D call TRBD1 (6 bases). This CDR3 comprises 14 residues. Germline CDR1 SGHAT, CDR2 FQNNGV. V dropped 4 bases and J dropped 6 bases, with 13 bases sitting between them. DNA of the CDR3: TGTGCCAGCAGCTACACCAGGGGCCGCAATGAGCAGTTCTTC. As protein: CASSYTRGRNEQFF.

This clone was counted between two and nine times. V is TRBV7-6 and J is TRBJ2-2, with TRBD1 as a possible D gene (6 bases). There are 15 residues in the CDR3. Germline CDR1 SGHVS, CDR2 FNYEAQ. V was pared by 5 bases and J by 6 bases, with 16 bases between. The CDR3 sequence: CASSPTGGLAGELFF. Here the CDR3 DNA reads TGTGCCAGCAGCCCGACAGGTGGGCTGGCCGGGGAGCTGTTTTTT.

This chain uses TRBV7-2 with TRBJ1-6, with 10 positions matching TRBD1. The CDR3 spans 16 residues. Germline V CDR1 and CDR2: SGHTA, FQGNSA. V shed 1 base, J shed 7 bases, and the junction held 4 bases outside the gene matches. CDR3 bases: TGTGCCAGCAGCTTAGATCGGACAGGGGGAAATTCACCCCTCCACTTT. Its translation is CASSLDRTGGNSPLHF.

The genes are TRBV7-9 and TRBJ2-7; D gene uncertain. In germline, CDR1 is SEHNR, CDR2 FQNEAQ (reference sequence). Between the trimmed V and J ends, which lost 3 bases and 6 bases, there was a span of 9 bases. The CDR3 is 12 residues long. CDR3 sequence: CASSFRGGEQYF. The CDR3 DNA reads TGTGCCAGCAGCTTCCGAGGTGGCGAGCAGTACTTC.

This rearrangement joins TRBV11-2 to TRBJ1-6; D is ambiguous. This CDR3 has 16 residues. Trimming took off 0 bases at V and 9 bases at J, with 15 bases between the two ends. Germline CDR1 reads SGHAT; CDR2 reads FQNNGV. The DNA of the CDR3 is TGTGCCAGCAGCTTAGATTTAGGAGTCCTTAGTTCACCCCTCCACTTT. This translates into CASSLDLGVLSSPLHF.

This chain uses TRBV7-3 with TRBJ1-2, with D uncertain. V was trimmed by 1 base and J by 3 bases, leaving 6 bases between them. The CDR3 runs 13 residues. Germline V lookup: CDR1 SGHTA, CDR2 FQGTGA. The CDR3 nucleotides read TGTGCCAGCAGCTTAAGGGATGACTATGGCTACACCTTC. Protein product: CASSLRDDYGYTF.

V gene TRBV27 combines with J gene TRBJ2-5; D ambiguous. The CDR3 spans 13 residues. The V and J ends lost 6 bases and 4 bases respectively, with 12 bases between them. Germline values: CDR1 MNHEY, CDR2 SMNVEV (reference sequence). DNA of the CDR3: TGTGCCAGCAGACATATATCCGTAGAGACCCAGTACTTC. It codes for CASRHISVETQYF.

This CDR3 is CASSQWDRQETQYF. CDR3 nucleotides: TGTGCCAGCAGCCAGTGGGACAGGCAAGAGACCCAGTACTTC. The chain has TRBV11-2 and TRBJ2-5, with 8 bases matching TRBD1. CDR1 is SGHAT, CDR2 FQNNGV, per germline. The CDR3 sequence is 14 residues long. J was trimmed by 2 bases and V by 5 bases; bases with no gene match: 4.

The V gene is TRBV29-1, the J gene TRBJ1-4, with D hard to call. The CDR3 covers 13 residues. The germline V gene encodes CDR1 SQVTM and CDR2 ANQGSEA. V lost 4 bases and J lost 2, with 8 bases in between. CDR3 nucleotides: TGCAGCGTTGTTCGCAGGACTAATGAAAAACTGTTTTTT. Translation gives CSVVRRTNEKLFF.

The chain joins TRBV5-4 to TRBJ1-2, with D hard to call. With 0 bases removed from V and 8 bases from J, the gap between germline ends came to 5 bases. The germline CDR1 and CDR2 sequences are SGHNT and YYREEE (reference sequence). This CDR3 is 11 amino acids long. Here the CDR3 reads CASSLEGGYTF. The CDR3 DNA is TGTGCCAGCAGCTTGGAAGGAGGCTACACCTTC.

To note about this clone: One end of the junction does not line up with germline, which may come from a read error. CDR3 sequence: CATSGDRPHTDTQYF. DNA for the CDR3: TGTGCCACCAGCGGAGACAGGCCACACACAGATACGCAGTATTTT. The rearrangement uses TRBV15 and TRBJ2-3; maybe TRBD1 (6 bases). This CDR3 has 15 amino acids. The germline V gene has CDR1 LNHNV and CDR2 YYDKDF (reference sequence).

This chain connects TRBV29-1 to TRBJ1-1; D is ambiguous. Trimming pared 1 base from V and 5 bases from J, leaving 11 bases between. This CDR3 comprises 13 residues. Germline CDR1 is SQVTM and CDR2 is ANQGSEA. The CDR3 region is CSVEAGGLTEAFF. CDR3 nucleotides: TGCAGCGTTGAAGCCGGAGGTCTGACTGAAGCTTTCTTT.

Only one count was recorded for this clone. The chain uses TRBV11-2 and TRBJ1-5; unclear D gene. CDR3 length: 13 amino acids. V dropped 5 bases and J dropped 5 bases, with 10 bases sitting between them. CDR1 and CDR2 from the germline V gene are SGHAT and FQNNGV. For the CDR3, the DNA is TGTGCCAGCAGCCCCCACCCGGATCAGCCCCAGCATTTT. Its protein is CASSPHPDQPQHF.

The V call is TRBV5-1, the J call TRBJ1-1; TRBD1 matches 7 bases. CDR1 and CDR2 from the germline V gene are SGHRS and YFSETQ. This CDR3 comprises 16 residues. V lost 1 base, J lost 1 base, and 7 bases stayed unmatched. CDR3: CASSLLGQGENTEAFF. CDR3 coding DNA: TGCGCCAGCAGCTTGTTAGGTCAGGGGGAGAACACTGAAGCTTTCTTT.

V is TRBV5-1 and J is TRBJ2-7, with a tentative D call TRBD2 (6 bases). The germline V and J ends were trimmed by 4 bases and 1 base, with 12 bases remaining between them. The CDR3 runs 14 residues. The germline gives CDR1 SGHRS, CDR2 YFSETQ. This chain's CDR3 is CASSGGGDSYEQYF. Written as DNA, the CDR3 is TGCGCCAGCAGCGGAGGAGGGGATTCCTACGAGCAGTACTTC.

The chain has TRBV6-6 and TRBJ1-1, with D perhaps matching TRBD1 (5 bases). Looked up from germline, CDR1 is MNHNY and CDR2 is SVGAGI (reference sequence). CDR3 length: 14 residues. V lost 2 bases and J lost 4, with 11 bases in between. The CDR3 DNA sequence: TGTGCCAGCAGTTACCGGCGGGGGAGCACTGAAGCTTTCTTT. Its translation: CASSYRRGSTEAFF.

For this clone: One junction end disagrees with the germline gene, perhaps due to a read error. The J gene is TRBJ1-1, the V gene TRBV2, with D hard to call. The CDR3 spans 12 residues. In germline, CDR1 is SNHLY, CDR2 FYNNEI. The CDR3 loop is CASTRIRKEGFF. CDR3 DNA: TGTGCCAGCACCCGAATCAGAAAAGAAGGTTTCTTT.

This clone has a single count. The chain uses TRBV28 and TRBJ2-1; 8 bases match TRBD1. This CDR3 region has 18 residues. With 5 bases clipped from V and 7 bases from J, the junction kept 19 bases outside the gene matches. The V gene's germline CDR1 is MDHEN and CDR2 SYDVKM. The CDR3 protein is CASSQILVSGGGWNEQFF. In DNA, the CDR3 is TGTGCCAGCAGTCAAATCCTGGTGTCAGGGGGCGGTTGGAATGAGCAGTTCTTC.

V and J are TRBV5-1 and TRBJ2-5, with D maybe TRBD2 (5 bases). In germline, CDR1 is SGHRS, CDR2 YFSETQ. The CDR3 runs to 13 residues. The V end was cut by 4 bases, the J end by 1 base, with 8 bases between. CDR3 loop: CASSRGVQETQYF. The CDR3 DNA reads TGCGCCAGCAGCCGGGGAGTCCAAGAGACCCAGTACTTC.

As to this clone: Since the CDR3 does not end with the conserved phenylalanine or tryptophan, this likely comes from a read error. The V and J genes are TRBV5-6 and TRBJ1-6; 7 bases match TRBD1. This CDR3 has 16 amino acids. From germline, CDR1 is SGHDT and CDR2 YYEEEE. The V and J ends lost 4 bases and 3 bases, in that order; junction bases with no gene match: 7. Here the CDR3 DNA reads TGTGCCAGCAGCCCGGCGGGACAGAGCTATAATTCACCCCTCCACCTT. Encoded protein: CASSPAGQSYNSPLHL.

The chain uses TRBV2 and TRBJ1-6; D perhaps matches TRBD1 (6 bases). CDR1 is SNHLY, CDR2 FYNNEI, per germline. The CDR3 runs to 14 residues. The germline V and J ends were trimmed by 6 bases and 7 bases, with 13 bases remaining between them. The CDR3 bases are TGTGCCAGCAGCCTCAGGGGAGGAAATTCACCCCTCCACTTT. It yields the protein CASSLRGGNSPLHF.